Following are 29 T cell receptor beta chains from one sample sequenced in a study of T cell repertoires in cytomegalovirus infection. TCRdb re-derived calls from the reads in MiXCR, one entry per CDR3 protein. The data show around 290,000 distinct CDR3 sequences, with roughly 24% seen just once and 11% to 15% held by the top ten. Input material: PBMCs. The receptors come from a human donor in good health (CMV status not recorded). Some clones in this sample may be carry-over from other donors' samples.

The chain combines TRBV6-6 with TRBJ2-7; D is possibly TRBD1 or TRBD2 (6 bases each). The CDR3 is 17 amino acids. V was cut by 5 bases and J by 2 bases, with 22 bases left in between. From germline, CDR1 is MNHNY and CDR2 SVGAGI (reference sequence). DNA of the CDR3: TGTGCCAGCAGTCTCGGACAGTTGGGGAGGAGCACCTACGAGCAGTACTTC. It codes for CASSLGQLGRSTYEQYF.

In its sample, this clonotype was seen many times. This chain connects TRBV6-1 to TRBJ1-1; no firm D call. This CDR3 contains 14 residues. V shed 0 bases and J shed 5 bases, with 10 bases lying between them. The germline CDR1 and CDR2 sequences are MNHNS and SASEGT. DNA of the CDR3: TGTGCCAGCAGTGAAGCGGGCAGGTTGACTGAAGCTTTCTTT. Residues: CASSEAGRLTEAFF.

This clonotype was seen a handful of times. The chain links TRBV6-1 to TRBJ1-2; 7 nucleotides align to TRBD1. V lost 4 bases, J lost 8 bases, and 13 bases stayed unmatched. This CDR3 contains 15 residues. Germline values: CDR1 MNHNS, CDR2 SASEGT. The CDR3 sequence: CASSGPRTGPKGYTF. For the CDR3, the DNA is TGTGCCAGCAGTGGGCCCCGGACAGGCCCTAAGGGCTACACCTTC.

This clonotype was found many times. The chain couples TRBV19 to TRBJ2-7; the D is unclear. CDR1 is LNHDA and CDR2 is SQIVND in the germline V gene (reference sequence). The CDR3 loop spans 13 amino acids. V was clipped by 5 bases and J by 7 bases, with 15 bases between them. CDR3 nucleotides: TGTGCCAGTAGTGCTGGACCCCGCGTGGAGCAGTACTTC. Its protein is CASSAGPRVEQYF.

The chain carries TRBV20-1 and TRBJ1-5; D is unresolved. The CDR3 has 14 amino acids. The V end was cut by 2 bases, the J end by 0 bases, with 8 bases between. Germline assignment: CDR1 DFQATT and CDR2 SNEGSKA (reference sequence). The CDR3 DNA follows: TGCAGTGCTAGACACGCTTATAGCAATCAGCCCCAGCATTTT. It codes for CSARHAYSNQPQHF.

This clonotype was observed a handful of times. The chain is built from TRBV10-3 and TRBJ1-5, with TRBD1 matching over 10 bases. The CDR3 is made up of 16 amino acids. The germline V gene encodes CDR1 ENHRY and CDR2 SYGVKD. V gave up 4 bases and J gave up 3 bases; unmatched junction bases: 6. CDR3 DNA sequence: TGTGCCATCAGTGGTGATGACAGGGGGCTCAATCAGCCCCAGCATTTT. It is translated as CAISGDDRGLNQPQHF.

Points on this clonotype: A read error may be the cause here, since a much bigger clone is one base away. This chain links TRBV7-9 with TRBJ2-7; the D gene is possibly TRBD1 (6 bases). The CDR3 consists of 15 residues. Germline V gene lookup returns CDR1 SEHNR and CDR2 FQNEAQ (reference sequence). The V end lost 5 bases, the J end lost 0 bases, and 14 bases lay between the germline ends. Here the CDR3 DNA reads TGTGCCAGCAGCGCCCGGCCAGGGGACTCCTACGAGCAGTACTTC. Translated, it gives CASSARPGDSYEQYF.

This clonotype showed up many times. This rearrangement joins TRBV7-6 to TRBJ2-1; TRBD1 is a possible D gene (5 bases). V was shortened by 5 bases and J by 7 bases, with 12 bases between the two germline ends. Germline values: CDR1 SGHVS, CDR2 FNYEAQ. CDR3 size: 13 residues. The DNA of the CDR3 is TGTGCCAGCAGCCTCACCAGGGTAAATGAGCAGTTCTTC. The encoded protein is CASSLTRVNEQFF. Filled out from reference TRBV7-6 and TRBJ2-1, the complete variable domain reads GAGVSQSPRYKVTKRGQDVALRCDPISGHVSLYWYRQALGQGPEFLTYFNYEAQQDKSGLPNDRFSAERPEGSISTLTIQRTEQRDSAMYRCASSLTRVNEQFFGPGTRLTVL.

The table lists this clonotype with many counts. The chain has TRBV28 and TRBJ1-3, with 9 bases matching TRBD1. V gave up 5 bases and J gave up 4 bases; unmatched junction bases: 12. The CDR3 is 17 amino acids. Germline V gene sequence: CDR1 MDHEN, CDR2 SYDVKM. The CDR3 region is CASSPKYRGRRGNTIYF. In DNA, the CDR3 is TGTGCCAGCAGTCCAAAGTACAGGGGGCGACGGGGAAACACCATATATTTT.

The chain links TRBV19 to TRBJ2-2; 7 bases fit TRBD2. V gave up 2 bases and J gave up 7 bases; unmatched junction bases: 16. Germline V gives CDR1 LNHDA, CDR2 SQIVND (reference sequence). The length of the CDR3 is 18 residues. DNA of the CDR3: TGTGCCAGTAGTATAAGGAGGTGGGGTGGCGCTAGCGGCGGGGAGCTGTTTTTT. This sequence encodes CASSIRRWGGASGGELFF.

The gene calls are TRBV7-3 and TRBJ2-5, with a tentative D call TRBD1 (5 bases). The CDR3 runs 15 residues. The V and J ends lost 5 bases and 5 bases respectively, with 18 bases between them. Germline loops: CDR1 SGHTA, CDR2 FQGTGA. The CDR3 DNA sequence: TGTGCCAGCAGCAGGGAACCAGGGTTGGCGGAGACCCAGTACTTC. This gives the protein CASSREPGLAETQYF.

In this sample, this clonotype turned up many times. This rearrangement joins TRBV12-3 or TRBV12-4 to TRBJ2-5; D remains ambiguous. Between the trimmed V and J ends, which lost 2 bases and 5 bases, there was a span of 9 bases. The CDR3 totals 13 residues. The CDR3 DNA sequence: TGTGCCAGCAGTTTAATCGGTGGGGAGACCCAGTACTTC. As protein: CASSLIGGETQYF.

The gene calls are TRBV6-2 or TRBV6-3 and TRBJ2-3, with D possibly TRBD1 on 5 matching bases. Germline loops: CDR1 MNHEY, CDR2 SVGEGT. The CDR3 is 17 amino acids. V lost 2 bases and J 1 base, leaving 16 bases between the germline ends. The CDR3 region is CASSYVRRVGRTDTQYF. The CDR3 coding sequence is TGTGCCAGCAGTTACGTCCGCAGGGTTGGGCGCACAGATACGCAGTATTTT.

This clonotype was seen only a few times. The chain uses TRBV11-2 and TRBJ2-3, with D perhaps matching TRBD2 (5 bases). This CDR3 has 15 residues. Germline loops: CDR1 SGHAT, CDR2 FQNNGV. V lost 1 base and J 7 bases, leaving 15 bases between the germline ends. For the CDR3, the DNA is TGTGCCAGCAGCTTAGCGGTAGGGAGACTAAATACGCAGTATTTT. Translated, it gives CASSLAVGRLNTQYF. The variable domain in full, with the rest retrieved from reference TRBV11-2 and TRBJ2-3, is EAGVAQSPRYKIIEKRQSVAFWCNPISGHATLYWYQQILGQGPKLLIQFQNNGVVDDSQLPKDRFSAERLKGVDSTLKIQPAKLEDSAVYLCASSLAVGRLNTQYFGPGTRLTVL.

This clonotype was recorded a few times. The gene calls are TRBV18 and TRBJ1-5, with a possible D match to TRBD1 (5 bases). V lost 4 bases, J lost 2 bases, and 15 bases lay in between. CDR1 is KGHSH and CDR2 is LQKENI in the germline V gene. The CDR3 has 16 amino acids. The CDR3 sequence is CASSQYGGEGNQPQHF. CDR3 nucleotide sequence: TGTGCCAGCTCACAGTACGGGGGTGAGGGCAATCAGCCCCAGCATTTT. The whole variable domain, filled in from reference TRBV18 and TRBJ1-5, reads NAGVMQNPRHLVRRRGQEARLRCSPMKGHSHVYWYRQLPEEGLKFMVYLQKENIIDESGMPKERFSAEFPKEGPSILRIQQVVRGDSAAYFCASSQYGGEGNQPQHFGDGTRLSIL.

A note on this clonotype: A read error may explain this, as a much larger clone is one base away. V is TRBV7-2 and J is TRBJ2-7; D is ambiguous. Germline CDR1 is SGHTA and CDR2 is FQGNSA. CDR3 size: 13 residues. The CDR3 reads CASGLVFRYEQYF. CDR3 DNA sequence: TGTGCCAGCGGCTTAGTTTTTCGGTACGAGCAGTACTTC.

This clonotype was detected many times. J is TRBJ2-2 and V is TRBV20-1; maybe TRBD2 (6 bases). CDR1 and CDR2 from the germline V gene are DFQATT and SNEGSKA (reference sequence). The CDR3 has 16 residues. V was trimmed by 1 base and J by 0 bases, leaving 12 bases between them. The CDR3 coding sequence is TGCAGTGCTAGAGCGGGCGGGGCGGCGAACACCGGGGAGCTGTTTTTT. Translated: CSARAGGAANTGELFF.

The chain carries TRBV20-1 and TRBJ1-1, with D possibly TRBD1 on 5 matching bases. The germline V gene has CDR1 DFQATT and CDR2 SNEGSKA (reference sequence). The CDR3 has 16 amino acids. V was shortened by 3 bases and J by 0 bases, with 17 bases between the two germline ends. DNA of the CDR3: TGCAGTGCTAGTCTGCCAGGGCACGAGATGAACACTGAAGCTTTCTTT. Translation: CSASLPGHEMNTEAFF.

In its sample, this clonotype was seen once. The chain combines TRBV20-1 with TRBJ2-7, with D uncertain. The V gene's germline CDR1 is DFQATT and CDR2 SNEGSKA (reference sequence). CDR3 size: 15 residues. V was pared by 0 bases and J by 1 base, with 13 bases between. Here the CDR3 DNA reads TGCAGTGCTAGAGATCAACCGGGTGGGTCCTACGAGCAGTACTTC. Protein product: CSARDQPGGSYEQYF.

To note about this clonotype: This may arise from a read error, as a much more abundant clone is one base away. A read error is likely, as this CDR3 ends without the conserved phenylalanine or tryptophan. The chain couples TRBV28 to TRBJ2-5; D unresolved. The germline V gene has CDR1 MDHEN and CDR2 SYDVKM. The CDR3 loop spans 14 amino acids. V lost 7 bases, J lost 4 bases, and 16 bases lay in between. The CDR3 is CASIAHDRGETQYS. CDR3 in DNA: TGTGCCAGCATCGCGCACGATAGAGGAGAGACCCAGTACTCC.

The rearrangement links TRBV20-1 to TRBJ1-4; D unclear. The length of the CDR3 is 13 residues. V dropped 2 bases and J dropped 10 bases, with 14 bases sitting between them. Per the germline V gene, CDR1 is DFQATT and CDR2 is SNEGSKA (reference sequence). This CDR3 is CSARFGTDGKLFF. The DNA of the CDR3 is TGCAGTGCTAGATTCGGAACAGATGGAAAACTGTTTTTT.

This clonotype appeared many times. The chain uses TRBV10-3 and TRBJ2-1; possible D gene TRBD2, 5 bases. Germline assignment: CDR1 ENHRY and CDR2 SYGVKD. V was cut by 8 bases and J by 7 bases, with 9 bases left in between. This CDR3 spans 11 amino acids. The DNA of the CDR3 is TGTGCCATCGGCCCGGGAAATGAGCAGTTCTTC. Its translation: CAIGPGNEQFF.

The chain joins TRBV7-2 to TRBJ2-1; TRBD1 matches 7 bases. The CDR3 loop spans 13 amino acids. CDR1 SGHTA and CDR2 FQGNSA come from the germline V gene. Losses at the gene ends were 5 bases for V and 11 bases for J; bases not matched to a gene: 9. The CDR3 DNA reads TGTGCCAGCAGCCCCGACCCGGGACAGAAGCAGTTCTTC. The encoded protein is CASSPDPGQKQFF.

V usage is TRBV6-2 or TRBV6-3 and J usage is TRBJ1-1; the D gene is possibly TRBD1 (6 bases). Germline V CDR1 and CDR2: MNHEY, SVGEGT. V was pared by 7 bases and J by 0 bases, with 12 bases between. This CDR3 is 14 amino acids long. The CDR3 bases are TGTGCCAGCAACCCACAGGGAGTGAACACTGAAGCTTTCTTT. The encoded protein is CASNPQGVNTEAFF.

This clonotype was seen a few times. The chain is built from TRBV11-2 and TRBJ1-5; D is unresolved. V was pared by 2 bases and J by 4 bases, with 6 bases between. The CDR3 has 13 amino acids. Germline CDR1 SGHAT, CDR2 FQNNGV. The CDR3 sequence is CASSLTINQPQHF. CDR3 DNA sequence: TGTGCCAGCAGCTTAACGATAAATCAGCCCCAGCATTTT.

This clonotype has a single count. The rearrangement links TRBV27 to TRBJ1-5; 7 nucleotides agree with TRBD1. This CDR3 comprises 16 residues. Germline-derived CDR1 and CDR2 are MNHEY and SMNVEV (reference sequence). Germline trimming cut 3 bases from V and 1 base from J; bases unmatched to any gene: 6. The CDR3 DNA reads TGTGCCAGCAGTTTCCTCTCAGGGGGGAGCAATCAGCCCCAGCATTTT. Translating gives CASSFLSGGSNQPQHF.

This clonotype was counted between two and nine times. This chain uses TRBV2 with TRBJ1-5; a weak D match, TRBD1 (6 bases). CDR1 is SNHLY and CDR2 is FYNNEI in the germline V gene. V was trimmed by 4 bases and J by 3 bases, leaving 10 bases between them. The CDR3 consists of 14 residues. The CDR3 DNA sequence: TGTGCCAGCAGTGCGGGGGGGCCCAATCAGCCCCAGCATTTT. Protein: CASSAGGPNQPQHF.

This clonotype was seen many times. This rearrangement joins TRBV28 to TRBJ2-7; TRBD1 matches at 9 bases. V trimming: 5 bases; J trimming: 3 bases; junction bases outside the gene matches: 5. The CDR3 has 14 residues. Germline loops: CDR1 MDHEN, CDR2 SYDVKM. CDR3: CASSLGDRVYEQYF. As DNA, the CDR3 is TGTGCCAGCAGTCTGGGGGACAGGGTCTACGAGCAGTACTTC.

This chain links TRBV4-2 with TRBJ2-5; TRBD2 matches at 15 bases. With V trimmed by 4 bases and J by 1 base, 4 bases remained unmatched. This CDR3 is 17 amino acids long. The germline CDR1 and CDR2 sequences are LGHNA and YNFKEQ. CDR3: CASSRGTSGGLQETQYF. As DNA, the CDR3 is TGTGCCAGCAGCCGAGGGACTAGCGGGGGGCTCCAAGAGACCCAGTACTTC.